A single T cell receptor (beta chain) is shown here with its context. TCRdb re-derived calls from the 5' RACE reads in MiXCR, one entry per CDR3 protein. Here the sample spans over 10,000 distinct CDR3 sequences, roughly 17% being singletons. This sample is part of a study of T-cell memory formation after mild COVID-19. The V end lost 3 bases, the J end lost 1 base, and 10 bases lay between the germline ends. Germline V gene lookup returns CDR1 DFQATT and CDR2 SNEGSKA (reference sequence). The CDR3 length is 14 residues. Sequencing used PBMCs or a T cell subset sorted from them (not recorded which). The receptor was derived from a man aged 18 to 35 who had mild COVID-19 (a few samples of this study predate the infection). Cell type and time point are not known. The chain links TRBV20-1 to TRBJ2-1; D not resolved. CDR3 sequence: CSARGRISYNEQFF. CDR3 DNA: TGCAGTGCTAGGGGCAGGATATCCTACAATGAGCAGTTCTTC.